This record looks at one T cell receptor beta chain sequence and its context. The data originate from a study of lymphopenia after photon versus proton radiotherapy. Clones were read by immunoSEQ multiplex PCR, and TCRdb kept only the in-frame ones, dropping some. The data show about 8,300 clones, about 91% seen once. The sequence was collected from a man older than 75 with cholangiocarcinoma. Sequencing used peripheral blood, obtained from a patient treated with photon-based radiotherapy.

The CDR3 is CASSSVGDRGTYEQYF. CDR3 coding DNA: TGTGCCAGCAGCTCTGTCGGGGACAGGGGAACCTACGAGCAGTACTTC. The chain has TRBV9 and TRBJ2-7, with 10 bases identical to TRBD1. The CDR3 runs 16 residues. Germline CDR1 and CDR2: SGDLS and YYNGEE. After removal of 4 bases from V and 2 bases from J, the junction contained 9 bases not matched to a gene.